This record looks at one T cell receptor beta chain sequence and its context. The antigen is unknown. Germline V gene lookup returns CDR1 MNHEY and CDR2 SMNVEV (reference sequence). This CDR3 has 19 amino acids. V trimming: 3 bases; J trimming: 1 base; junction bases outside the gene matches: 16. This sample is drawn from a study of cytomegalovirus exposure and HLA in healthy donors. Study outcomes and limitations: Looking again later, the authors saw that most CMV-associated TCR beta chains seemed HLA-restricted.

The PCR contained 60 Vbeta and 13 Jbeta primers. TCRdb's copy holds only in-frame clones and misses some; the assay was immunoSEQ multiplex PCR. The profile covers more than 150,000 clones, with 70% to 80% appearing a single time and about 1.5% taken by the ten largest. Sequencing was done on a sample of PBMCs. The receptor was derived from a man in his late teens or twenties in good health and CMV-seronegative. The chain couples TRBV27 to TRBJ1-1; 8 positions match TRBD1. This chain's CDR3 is CASSFESRGRGHSNTEAFF. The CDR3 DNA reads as TGTGCCAGCAGTTTCGAGTCACGGGGCAGGGGGCATTCGAACACTGAAGCTTTCTTT.